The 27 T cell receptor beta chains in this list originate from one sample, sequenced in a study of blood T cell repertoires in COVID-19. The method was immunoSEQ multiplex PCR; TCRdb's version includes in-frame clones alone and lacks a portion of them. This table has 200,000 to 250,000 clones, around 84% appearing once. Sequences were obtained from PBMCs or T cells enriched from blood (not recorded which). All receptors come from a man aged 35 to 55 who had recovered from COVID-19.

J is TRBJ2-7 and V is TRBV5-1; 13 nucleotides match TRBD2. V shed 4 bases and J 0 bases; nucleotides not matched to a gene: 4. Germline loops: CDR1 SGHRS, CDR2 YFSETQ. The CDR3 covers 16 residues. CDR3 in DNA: TGCGCCAGCAGCCCGGGACTAGCGGGACTCTCCTACGAGCAGTACTTC. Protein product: CASSPGLAGLSYEQYF.

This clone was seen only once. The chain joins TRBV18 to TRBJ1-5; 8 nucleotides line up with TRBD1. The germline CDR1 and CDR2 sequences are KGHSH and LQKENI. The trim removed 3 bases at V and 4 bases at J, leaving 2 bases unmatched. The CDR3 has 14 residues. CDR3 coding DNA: TGTGCCAGCTCACCGGACAGGGTTAATCAGCCCCAGCATTTT. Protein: CASSPDRVNQPQHF.

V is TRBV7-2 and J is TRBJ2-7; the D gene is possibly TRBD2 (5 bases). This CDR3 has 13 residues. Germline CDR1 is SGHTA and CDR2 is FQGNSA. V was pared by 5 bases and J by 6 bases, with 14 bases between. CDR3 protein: CASSNLGAVEQYF. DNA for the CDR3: TGTGCCAGCAGCAATTTGGGAGCCGTCGAGCAGTACTTC.

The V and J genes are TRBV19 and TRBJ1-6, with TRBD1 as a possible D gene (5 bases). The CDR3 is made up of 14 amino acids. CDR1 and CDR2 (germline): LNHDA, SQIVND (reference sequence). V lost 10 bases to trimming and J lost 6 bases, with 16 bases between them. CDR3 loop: CATGGRNINSPLHF. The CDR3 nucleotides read TGTGCCACCGGGGGACGGAACATTAATTCACCCCTCCACTTT.

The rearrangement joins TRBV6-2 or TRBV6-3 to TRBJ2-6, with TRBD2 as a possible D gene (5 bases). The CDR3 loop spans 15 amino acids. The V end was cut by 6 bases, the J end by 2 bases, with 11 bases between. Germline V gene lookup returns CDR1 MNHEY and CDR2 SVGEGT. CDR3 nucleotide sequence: TGTGCCAGCAGCTATCGGGGTGCTGGGGCCAACGTCCTGACTTTC. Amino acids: CASSYRGAGANVLTF.

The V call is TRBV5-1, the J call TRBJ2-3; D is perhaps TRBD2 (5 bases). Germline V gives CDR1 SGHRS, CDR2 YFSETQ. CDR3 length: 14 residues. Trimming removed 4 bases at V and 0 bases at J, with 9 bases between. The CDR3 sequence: CASSPQRSTDTQYF. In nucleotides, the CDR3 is TGCGCCAGCAGCCCCCAGCGGAGCACAGATACGCAGTATTTT.

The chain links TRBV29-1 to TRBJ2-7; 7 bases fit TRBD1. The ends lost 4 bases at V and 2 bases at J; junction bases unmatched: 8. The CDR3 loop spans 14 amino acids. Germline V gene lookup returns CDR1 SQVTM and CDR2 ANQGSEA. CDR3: CSVVRTGEPYEQYF. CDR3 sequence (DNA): TGCAGCGTTGTTCGGACAGGCGAGCCCTACGAGCAGTACTTC.

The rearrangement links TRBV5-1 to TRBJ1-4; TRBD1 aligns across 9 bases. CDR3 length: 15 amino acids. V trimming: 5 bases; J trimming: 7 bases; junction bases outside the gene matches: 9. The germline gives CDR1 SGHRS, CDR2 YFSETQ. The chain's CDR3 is CASRPTGGESEKLFF. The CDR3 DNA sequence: TGCGCCAGCAGGCCAACAGGGGGCGAGAGTGAAAAACTGTTTTTT.

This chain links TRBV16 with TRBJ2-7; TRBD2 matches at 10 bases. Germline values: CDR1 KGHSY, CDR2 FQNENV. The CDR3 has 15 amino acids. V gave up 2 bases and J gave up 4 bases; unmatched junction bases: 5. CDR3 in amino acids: CASSQLPSGSYEQYF. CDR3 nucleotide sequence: TGTGCCAGCAGCCAACTTCCTAGCGGGAGTTACGAGCAGTACTTC.

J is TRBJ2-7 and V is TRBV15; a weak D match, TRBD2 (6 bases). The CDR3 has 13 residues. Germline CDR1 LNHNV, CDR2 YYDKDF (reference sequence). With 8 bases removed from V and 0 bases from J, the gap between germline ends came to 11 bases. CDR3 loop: CATGRDFSYEQYF. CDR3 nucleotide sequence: TGTGCCACCGGAAGGGACTTCTCCTACGAGCAGTACTTC.

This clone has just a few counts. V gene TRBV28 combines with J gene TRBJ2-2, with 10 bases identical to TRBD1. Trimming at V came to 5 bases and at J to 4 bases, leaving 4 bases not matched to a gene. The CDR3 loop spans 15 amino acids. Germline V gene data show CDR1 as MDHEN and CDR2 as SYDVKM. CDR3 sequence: CASSQRTGGTGELFF. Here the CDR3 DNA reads TGTGCCAGCAGTCAGAGGACAGGGGGCACCGGGGAGCTGTTTTTT.

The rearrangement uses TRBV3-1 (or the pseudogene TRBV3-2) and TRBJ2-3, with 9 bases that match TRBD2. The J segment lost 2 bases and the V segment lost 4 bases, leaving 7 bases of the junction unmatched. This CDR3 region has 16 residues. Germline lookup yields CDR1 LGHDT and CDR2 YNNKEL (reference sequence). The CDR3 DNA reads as TGTGCCAGCAGCCGGAGGAGCGGGGGGTCCACAGATACGCAGTATTTT. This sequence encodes CASSRRSGGSTDTQYF.

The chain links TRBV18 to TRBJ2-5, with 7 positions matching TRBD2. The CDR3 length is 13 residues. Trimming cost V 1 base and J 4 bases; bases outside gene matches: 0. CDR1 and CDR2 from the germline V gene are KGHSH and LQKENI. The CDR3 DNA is TGTGCCAGCTCACCACGCGGGGGAGAGACCCAGTACTTC. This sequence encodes CASSPRGGETQYF.

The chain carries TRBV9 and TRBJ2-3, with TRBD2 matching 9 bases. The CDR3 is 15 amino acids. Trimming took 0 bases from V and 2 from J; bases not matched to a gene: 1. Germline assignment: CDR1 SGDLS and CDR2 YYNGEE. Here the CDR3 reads CASSVVAGVTDTQYF. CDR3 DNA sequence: TGTGCCAGCAGCGTAGTAGCGGGGGTCACAGATACGCAGTATTTT. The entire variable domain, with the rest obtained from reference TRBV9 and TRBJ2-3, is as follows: DSGVTQTPKHLITATGQRVTLRCSPRSGDLSVYWYQQSLDQGLQFLIQYYNGEERAKGNILERFSAQQFPDLHSELNLSSLELGDSALYFCASSVVAGVTDTQYFGPGTRLTVL.

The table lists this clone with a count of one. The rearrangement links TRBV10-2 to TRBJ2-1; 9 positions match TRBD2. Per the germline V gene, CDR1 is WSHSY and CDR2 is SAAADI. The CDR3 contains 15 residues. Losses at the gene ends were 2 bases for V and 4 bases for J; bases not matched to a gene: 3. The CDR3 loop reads CASSEAGLAYNEQFF. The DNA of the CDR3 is TGCGCCAGCAGTGAGGCGGGACTAGCTTACAATGAGCAGTTCTTC.

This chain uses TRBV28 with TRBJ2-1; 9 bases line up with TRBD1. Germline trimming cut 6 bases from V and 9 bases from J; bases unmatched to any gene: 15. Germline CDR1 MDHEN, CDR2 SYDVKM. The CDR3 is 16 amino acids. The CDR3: CASSSTGTGRKGEQFF. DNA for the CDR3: TGTGCCAGCAGCTCGACCGGGACAGGGAGAAAAGGTGAGCAGTTCTTC.

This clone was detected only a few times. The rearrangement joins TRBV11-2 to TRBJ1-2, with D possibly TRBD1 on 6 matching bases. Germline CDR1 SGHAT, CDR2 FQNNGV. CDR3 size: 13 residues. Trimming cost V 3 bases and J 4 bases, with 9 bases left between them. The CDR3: CASSFRDTYGYTF. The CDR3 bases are TGTGCCAGCAGCTTTAGGGACACCTATGGCTACACCTTC. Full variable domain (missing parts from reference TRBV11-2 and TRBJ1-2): EAGVAQSPRYKIIEKRQSVAFWCNPISGHATLYWYQQILGQGPKLLIQFQNNGVVDDSQLPKDRFSAERLKGVDSTLKIQPAKLEDSAVYLCASSFRDTYGYTFGSGTRLTVV.

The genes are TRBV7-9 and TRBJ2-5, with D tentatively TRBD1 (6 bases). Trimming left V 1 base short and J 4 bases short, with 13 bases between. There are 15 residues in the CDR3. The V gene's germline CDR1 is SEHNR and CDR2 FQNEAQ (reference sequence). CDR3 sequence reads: CASSLEVGAGETQYF. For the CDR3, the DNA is TGTGCCAGCAGCTTAGAAGTGGGGGCGGGAGAGACCCAGTACTTC.

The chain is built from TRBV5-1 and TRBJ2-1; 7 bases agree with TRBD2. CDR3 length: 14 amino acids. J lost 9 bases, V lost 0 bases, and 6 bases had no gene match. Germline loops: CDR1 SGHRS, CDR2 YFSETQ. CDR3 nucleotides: TGCGCCAGCAGCTTGGGTTCGCGGGAGACTGAGCAGTTCTTC. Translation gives CASSLGSRETEQFF.

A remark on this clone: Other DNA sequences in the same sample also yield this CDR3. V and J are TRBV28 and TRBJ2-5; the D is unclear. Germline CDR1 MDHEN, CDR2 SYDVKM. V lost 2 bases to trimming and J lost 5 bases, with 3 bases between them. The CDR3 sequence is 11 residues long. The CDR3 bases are TGTGCCAGCAGTTTACGGGAGACCCAGTACTTC. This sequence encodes CASSLRETQYF.

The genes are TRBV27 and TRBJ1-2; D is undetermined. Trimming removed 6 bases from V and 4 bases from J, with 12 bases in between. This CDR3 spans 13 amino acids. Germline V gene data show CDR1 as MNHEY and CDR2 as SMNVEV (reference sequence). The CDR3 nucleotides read TGTGCCAGCAGCCCCCGGTTGAGCTATGGCTACACCTTC. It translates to CASSPRLSYGYTF.

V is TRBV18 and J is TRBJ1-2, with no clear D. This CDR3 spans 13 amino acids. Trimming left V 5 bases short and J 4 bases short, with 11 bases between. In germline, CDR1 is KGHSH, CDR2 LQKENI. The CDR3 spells CASSRTDSYGYTF. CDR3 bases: TGTGCCAGCTCAAGGACGGACTCCTATGGCTACACCTTC.

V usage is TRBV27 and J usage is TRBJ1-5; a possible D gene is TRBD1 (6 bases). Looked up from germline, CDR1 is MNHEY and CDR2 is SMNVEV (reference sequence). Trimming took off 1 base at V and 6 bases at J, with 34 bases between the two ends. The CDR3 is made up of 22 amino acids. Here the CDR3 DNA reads TGTGCCAGCAGTTTATTTACCCCCCTACCCCCCTCTCAGTGGGGGCGTCCTCAGCCCCAGCATTTT. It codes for CASSLFTPLPPSQWGRPQPQHF.

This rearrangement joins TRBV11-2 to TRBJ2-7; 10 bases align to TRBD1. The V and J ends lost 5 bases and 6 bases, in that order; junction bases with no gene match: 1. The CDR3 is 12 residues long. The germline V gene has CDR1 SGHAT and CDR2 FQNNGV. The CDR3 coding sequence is TGTGCCAGCAGCAGGACAGGGGGCGAGCAGTACTTC. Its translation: CASSRTGGEQYF.

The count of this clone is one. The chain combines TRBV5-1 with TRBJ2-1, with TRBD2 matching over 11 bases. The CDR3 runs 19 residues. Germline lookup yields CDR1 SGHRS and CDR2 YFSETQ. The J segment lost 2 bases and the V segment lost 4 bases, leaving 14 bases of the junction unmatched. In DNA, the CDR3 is TGCGCCAGCAGCCCCCCATGGGGACTAGCGGAGGGGGCCTACAATGAGCAGTTCTTC. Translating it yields CASSPPWGLAEGAYNEQFF.

The CDR3 sequence: CASSSPGLAGGRETQYF. The CDR3, as DNA: TGTGCCAGCAGTTCCCCGGGACTAGCGGGGGGACGGGAGACCCAGTACTTC. The chain uses TRBV27 and TRBJ2-5; 15 nucleotides align to TRBD2. V lost 4 bases and J lost 5; bases outside the gene matches: 8. From germline, CDR1 is MNHEY and CDR2 SMNVEV (reference sequence). The CDR3 has 17 amino acids.

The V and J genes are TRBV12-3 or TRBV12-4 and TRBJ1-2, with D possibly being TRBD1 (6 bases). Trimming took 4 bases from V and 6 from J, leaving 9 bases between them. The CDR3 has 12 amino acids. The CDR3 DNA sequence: TGTGCCAGCAGTTCACAGGGACATGGCTACACCTTC. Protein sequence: CASSSQGHGYTF.